A selection of T cell receptor beta chains follows, all from one sample in a study of T cell responses to AZD1222 COVID-19 vaccine. Data came from immunoSEQ multiplex PCR; TCRdb stores just in-frame clones and leaves some out. The table lists fewer than 200,000 clones, approximately 94% of them singletons. Sequencing was performed on peripheral blood, taken 28 days after the second dose of the MenACWY control vaccine. Receptor source: an adult who received the MenACWY meningococcal vaccine as a control. CDR3s include the opening cysteine and the closing phenylalanine or tryptophan. D genes are given only for firm matches. For some rows the clone size is stated as once, few or many, or as a class when expanded; others skip it.

d_call	v_call	clone_size	j_call	cdr3_aa	cdr3_nt
.	TRBV6-2/TRBV6-3	once	TRBJ1-6	CASSKEQGRFNSPLHF	TGTGCCAGCAGTAAAGAACAAGGCAGATTTAATTCACCCCTCCACTTT
.	TRBV3-1/TRBV3-2	.	TRBJ2-5	CASSLSRGTQYF	TGTGCCAGCAGCCTATCACGGGGGACCCAGTACTTC
.	TRBV7-3	.	TRBJ2-1	CASSFSTNNEQFF	TGTGCCAGCAGCTTTTCAACCAACAATGAGCAGTTCTTC
.	TRBV4-2	few	TRBJ1-2	CASSQAIKAQGLYGYTF	TGTGCCAGCAGCCAAGCGATAAAAGCCCAAGGGCTATATGGCTACACCTTC
TRBD1	TRBV19	.	TRBJ1-1	CASSTDRGVLGTEAFF	TGTGCCAGTAGTACCGACAGGGGGGTCCTGGGCACTGAAGCTTTCTTT
.	TRBV6-5	.	TRBJ2-1	CAVGRGDEQFF	TGTGCCGTGGGCAGGGGCGATGAGCAGTTCTTC
.	TRBV24-1	.	TRBJ2-7	CATSDPEGGSYEQYF	TGTGCCACCAGTGATCCCGAGGGGGGCTCCTACGAGCAGTACTTC
.	TRBV5-1	.	TRBJ1-6	CASSLGTETSPLHF	TGCGCCAGCAGCCTCGGGACGGAGACGTCCCCCCTCCACTTT
.	TRBV29-1	.	TRBJ2-7	CSARVPPYEQYF	TGCAGCGCCAGGGTCCCCCCCTACGAGCAGTACTTC
TRBD1	TRBV11-2	.	TRBJ1-2	CASRITGTGPYGYTF	TGTGCCAGCCGGATAACCGGGACAGGGCCCTATGGCTACACCTTC
TRBD1	TRBV19	.	TRBJ2-2	CASTGDPSGAGELFF	TGTGCCAGCACAGGGGATCCCTCAGGGGCCGGGGAGCTGTTTTTT
TRBD2	TRBV7-9	once	TRBJ2-3	CASSPGTSGDTQYF	TGTGCCAGCAGCCCCGGGACTAGCGGAGATACGCAGTATTTT
TRBD1	TRBV5-1	.	TRBJ1-1	CASSLSGTAEAFF	TGCGCCAGCAGCTTGAGTGGGACAGCTGAAGCTTTCTTT
.	TRBV5-1	once	TRBJ2-5	CASSSEGETQYF	TGCGCCAGCAGCTCGGAGGGAGAGACCCAGTACTTC
TRBD1	TRBV3-1/TRBV3-2	once	TRBJ1-6	CASSQGQGHNSPLHF	TGTGCCAGCAGTCAAGGACAGGGACATAATTCACCCCTCCACTTT
.	TRBV25-1	.	TRBJ1-1	CASRKGTVNTEAFF	TGTGCCAGCAGGAAAGGGACGGTAAACACTGAAGCTTTCTTT
TRBD2	TRBV3-1/TRBV3-2	.	TRBJ2-7	CASSQETSGFYEQYF	TGTGCCAGCAGCCAAGAGACTAGCGGGTTCTACGAGCAGTACTTC
.	TRBV7-2	.	TRBJ1-4	CASAKTFATNEKLFF	TGTGCCAGCGCCAAAACGTTCGCAACTAATGAAAAACTGTTTTTT
TRBD1	TRBV28	.	TRBJ2-5	CASSLDRGLVETQYF	TGTGCCAGCAGTTTGGACAGGGGGCTTGTGGAGACCCAGTACTTC
TRBD1	TRBV18	.	TRBJ2-7	CASSPTGQTYEQYF	TGTGCCAGCTCACCGACGGGACAGACCTACGAGCAGTACTTC
.	TRBV2	.	TRBJ2-7	CASRGGTTYEQYF	TGTGCCAGCCGAGGCGGTACTACCTACGAGCAGTACTTC
TRBD2	TRBV5-1	few	TRBJ2-2	CASSLLAGGPGELFF	TGCGCCAGCAGCTTACTAGCGGGAGGGCCCGGGGAGCTGTTTTTT
.	TRBV25-1	.	TRBJ1-2	CASSSLGAPNYGYTF	TGTGCCAGCAGTTCCCTGGGGGCCCCTAACTATGGCTACACCTTC
TRBD1	TRBV6-2/TRBV6-3	.	TRBJ2-1	CASSQGQYNEQFF	TGTGCCAGCAGCCAGGGACAGTACAATGAGCAGTTCTTC
TRBD2	TRBV7-2	.	TRBJ2-5	CASSLYGLADQETQYF	TGTGCCAGCAGCTTATACGGGCTAGCGGACCAAGAGACCCAGTACTTC
.	TRBV2	.	TRBJ2-3	CASKVAVAGTDTQYF	TGTGCCAGCAAGGTAGCGGTAGCGGGCACAGATACGCAGTATTTT
TRBD1	TRBV9	.	TRBJ1-6	CASSAGDRDRSPLHF	TGTGCCAGCAGCGCCGGGGACAGGGATAGATCACCCCTCCACTTT
.	TRBV7-3	.	TRBJ2-3	CASSLAPTSAGDTQYF	TGTGCCAGCAGCTTAGCCCCGACCAGCGCGGGAGATACGCAGTATTTT
TRBD1	TRBV6-6	.	TRBJ1-2	CASTRTGQGGDGYTF	TGTGCCAGCACTAGAACGGGACAGGGAGGGGATGGCTACACCTTC
.	TRBV15	.	TRBJ1-3	CATSRDPGNTIYF	TGTGCCACCAGCAGGGACCCTGGAAACACCATATATTTT
.	TRBV11-2	.	TRBJ2-1	CASSPRADLGQFF	TGTGCCAGCAGCCCCCGAGCGGACTTAGGGCAGTTCTTC